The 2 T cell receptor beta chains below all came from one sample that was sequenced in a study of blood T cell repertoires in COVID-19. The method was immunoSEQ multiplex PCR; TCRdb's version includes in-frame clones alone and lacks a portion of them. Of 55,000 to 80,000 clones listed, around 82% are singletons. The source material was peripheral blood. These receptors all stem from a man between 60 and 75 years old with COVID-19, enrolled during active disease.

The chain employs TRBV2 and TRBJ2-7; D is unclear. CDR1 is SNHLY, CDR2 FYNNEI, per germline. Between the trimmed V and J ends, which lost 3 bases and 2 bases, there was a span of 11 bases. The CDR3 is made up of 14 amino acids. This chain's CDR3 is CASSDLRPTYEQYF. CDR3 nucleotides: TGTGCCAGCAGTGACCTGCGGCCGACCTACGAGCAGTACTTC.

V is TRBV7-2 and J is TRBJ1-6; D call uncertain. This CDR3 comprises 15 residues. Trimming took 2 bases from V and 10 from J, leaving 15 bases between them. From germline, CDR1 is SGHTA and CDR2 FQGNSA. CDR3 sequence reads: CASSLTRVSESPLHF. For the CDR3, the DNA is TGTGCCAGCAGCTTAACGAGAGTATCGGAGTCACCCCTCCACTTT.